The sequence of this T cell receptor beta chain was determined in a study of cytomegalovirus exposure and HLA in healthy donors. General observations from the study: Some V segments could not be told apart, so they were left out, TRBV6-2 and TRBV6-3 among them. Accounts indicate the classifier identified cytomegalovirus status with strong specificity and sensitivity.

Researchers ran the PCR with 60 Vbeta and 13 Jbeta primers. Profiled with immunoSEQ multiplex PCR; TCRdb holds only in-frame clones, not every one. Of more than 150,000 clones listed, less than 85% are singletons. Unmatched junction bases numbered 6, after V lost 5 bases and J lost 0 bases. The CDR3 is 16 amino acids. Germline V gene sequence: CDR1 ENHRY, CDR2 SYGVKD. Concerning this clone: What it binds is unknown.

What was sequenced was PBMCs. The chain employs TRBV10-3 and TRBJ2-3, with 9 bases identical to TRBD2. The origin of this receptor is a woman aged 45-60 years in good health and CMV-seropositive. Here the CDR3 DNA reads TGTGCCATCAGTTACTTAGCGGGGGCCAGCACAGATACGCAGTATTTT. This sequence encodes CAISYLAGASTDTQYF.